Below are 31 T cell receptor beta chains sequenced from a single sample in a study of blood T cell repertoires in COVID-19. TCRdb's table, derived via immunoSEQ multiplex PCR, lists solely in-frame clones and lacks some. The sample contains roughly 250,000 clones, about 89% of which appear only once. The sequenced sample was peripheral blood. The receptors were gathered from a man aged 25 to 40 with acute or convalescent COVID-19.

The V call is TRBV6-6, the J call TRBJ2-7; D ambiguous. This CDR3 is 11 amino acids long. Deletions cut 5 bases from V and 3 bases from J, with 5 bases between. Germline V gene lookup returns CDR1 MNHNY and CDR2 SVGAGI (reference sequence). The chain's CDR3 is CASSTIYEQYF. CDR3 DNA: TGTGCCAGCAGTACTATCTACGAGCAGTACTTC.

The CDR3 sequence is CASSRGGAKNIQYF. Written as DNA, the CDR3 is TGTGCCAGCAGCCGGGGGGGGGCCAAAAACATTCAGTACTTC. The chain carries TRBV7-8 and TRBJ2-4, with 8 bases identical to TRBD2. V trimming: 5 bases; J trimming: 1 base; junction bases outside the gene matches: 1. This CDR3 contains 14 residues. The germline CDR1 and CDR2 sequences are SGHVS and FQNEAQ.

J is TRBJ2-2 and V is TRBV5-1; D may be TRBD2 (5 bases). Germline lookup yields CDR1 SGHRS and CDR2 YFSETQ. There are 13 residues in the CDR3. Trimming stripped 3 bases from V and 7 bases from J, with 10 bases between. The DNA of the CDR3 is TGCGCCAGCAGCTCCCCGCGGGTCGGGGAGCTGTTTTTT. Protein product: CASSSPRVGELFF.

This clone was detected a few times. The rearrangement links TRBV30 to TRBJ1-2; TRBD1 matches at 7 bases. This CDR3 contains 17 residues. Germline assignment: CDR1 GTSNPN and CDR2 SVGIG (reference sequence). V lost 1 base, J lost 4 bases, and 15 bases stayed unmatched. The DNA of the CDR3 is TGTGCCTGGAGTGCAGGGGGAGGATGGGGATATGGCTATGGCTACACCTTC. It specifies CAWSAGGGWGYGYGYTF.

The chain carries TRBV9 and TRBJ1-6, with a tentative D call TRBD1 (6 bases). This CDR3 contains 15 residues. Per germline, CDR1 SGDLS and CDR2 YYNGEE. V lost 6 bases and J 9 bases, leaving 19 bases between the germline ends. For the CDR3, the DNA is TGTGCCAGCACCCTGGGGGGGGCGAGGAGTTCACCCCTCCACTTT. This translates into CASTLGGARSSPLHF.

J is TRBJ1-2 and V is TRBV28; D not certain. V was shortened by 8 bases and J by 6 bases, with 10 bases between the two germline ends. The CDR3 sequence is 11 residues long. Germline CDR1 and CDR2: MDHEN and SYDVKM. In DNA, the CDR3 is TGTGCCAGCGGCTTGGCCGATGGCTACACCTTC. It encodes CASGLADGYTF.

The chain is built from TRBV28 and TRBJ2-5; tentative D call: TRBD2 (7 bases). V lost 3 bases and J 7 bases, leaving 21 bases between the germline ends. The germline gives CDR1 MDHEN, CDR2 SYDVKM. The CDR3 sequence is 16 residues long. Here the CDR3 reads CASSLLGGFRGRTQYF. In DNA form, the CDR3 reads TGTGCCAGCAGTTTGCTGGGGGGGTTCCGGGGGCGGACCCAGTACTTC. The variable domain in full, completed from reference TRBV28 and TRBJ2-5, reads DVKVTQSSRYLVKRTGEKVFLECVQDMDHENMFWYRQDPGLGLRLIYFSYDVKMKEKGDIPEGYSVSREKKERFSLILESASTNQTSMYLCASSLLGGFRGRTQYFGPGTRLLVL.

This clone has only one observation. V usage is TRBV5-6 and J usage is TRBJ2-7; 9 positions agree with TRBD1. The junction had 13 bases not matched to a gene; V was cut back by 4 bases and J by 5 bases. CDR1 is SGHDT and CDR2 is YYEEEE in the germline V gene. This CDR3 contains 16 residues. The CDR3 is CASSAKDRGLTDEQYF. The DNA of the CDR3 is TGTGCCAGCAGCGCCAAGGACAGGGGACTTACAGACGAGCAGTACTTC.

The chain links TRBV7-9 to TRBJ1-1; D gene uncertain. Germline V lookup: CDR1 SEHNR, CDR2 FQNEAQ (reference sequence). The V gene lost 1 base and the J gene lost 1 base, with 10 bases spanning the gap. CDR3 length: 15 residues. CDR3 bases: TGTGCCAGCAGCTTAGTTCCGAGAGCGAACACTGAAGCTTTCTTT. It specifies CASSLVPRANTEAFF.

This clone was counted once. V usage is TRBV6-5 and J usage is TRBJ1-6; 7 bases line up with TRBD1. CDR3 length: 14 amino acids. V trimming: 10 bases; J trimming: 5 bases; junction bases outside the gene matches: 8. CDR1 and CDR2 from the germline V gene are MNHEY and SVGAGI. The CDR3 loop is CATTGAINNSPLHF. For the CDR3, the DNA is TGTGCCACCACAGGGGCGATAAATAATTCACCCCTCCACTTT.

The chain joins TRBV6-5 to TRBJ2-1, with TRBD1 identical over 7 bases. V lost 5 bases, J lost 5 bases, and 6 bases stayed unmatched. This CDR3 contains 14 residues. Germline-derived CDR1 and CDR2 are MNHEY and SVGAGI. CDR3 sequence reads: CASSTTGRNNEQFF. CDR3 nucleotides: TGTGCCAGCAGTACGACAGGGCGTAACAATGAGCAGTTCTTC.

The chain couples TRBV19 to TRBJ2-7; 10 bases agree with TRBD1. CDR1 is LNHDA, CDR2 SQIVND, per germline (reference sequence). V was clipped by 5 bases and J by 1 base; unmatched bases: 11. The CDR3 spans 17 residues. The CDR3 DNA reads as TGTGCCAGTAGTCATAGAGCCGGGACAGGGGATTCCTACGAGCAGTACTTC. It specifies CASSHRAGTGDSYEQYF.

In the case of this clone: Other nucleotide sequences from this sample produce the same CDR3. The gene calls are TRBV30 and TRBJ1-5, with 8 bases aligning to TRBD1. The J segment lost 5 bases and the V segment lost 5 bases, leaving 5 bases of the junction unmatched. Germline CDR1 GTSNPN, CDR2 SVGIG (reference sequence). The CDR3 is 13 residues long. The CDR3, as DNA: TGTGCCTGGGGGACAGGAGGATATCAGCCCCAGCATTTT. This encodes CAWGTGGYQPQHF.

The chain recombines TRBV6-2 or TRBV6-3 with TRBJ1-5; perhaps TRBD1 as D (6 bases). Trimming pared 6 bases from V and 6 bases from J, leaving 15 bases between. Germline CDR1 is MNHEY and CDR2 is SVGEGT. The CDR3 has 14 residues. CDR3 sequence (DNA): TGTGCCAGCAGCCACAGGGCCCTCGGTCAGCCCCAGCATTTT. Protein product: CASSHRALGQPQHF.

This clone has just one count. The genes are TRBV5-4 and TRBJ1-4; D call uncertain. There are 15 residues in the CDR3. Germline values: CDR1 SGHNT, CDR2 YYREEE (reference sequence). V shed 4 bases and J shed 10 bases, with 20 bases lying between them. The CDR3 nucleotides read TGTGCCAGCAGCCCCCAGGAGGGAGTCGCGGGAAAACTGTTTTTT. Its protein product is CASSPQEGVAGKLFF. Supplemented by reference TRBV5-4 and TRBJ1-4, the full variable domain reads ETGVTQSPTHLIKTRGQQVTLRCSSQSGHNTVSWYQQALGQGPQFIFQYYREEENGRGNFPPRFSGLQFPNYSSELNVNALELDDSALYLCASSPQEGVAGKLFFGSGTQLSVL.

The rearrangement links TRBV9 to TRBJ2-7; the match to TRBD1 covers 7 bases. The ends lost 0 bases at V and 4 bases at J; junction bases unmatched: 7. CDR1 SGDLS and CDR2 YYNGEE come from the germline V gene. This CDR3 has 15 residues. The CDR3 DNA is TGTGCCAGCAGCGTAGCGGGGACAGATGGGTACGAGCAGTACTTC. It encodes CASSVAGTDGYEQYF.

This chain uses TRBV9 with TRBJ2-1, with 9 bases that match TRBD2. This CDR3 is 15 amino acids long. The junction had 4 bases not matched to a gene; V was cut back by 0 bases and J by 6 bases. CDR1 is SGDLS and CDR2 is YYNGEE in the germline V gene. CDR3 residues: CASSVGGGRGNEQFF. The CDR3 DNA follows: TGTGCCAGCAGCGTAGGTGGCGGGAGGGGCAATGAGCAGTTCTTC.

This clone was detected only once. This chain uses TRBV18 with TRBJ1-2; 7 bases align to TRBD1. Germline V gene lookup returns CDR1 KGHSH and CDR2 LQKENI. The CDR3 is 16 amino acids. Trimming took 1 base from V and 0 from J; bases not matched to a gene: 5. The CDR3 here is CASSPLPGQTNYGYTF. For the CDR3, the DNA is TGTGCCAGCTCACCACTACCGGGACAGACTAACTATGGCTACACCTTC.

The rearrangement uses TRBV21-1 and TRBJ2-2; the table names TRBD1, a call not compared with the DNA. TRBV21-1 is deemed a pseudogene. This CDR3 region has 14 residues. The CDR3 loop reads CARTTGGVTGELFF. The CDR3 nucleotides read TGTGCCAGAACGACAGGGGGCGTAACCGGGGAGCTGTTTTTT.

V gene TRBV5-6 combines with J gene TRBJ1-1; no reliable D call. V was pared by 0 bases and J by 5 bases, with 11 bases between. The CDR3 has 14 residues. Germline V lookup: CDR1 SGHDT, CDR2 YYEEEE. The CDR3 sequence is CASSLAREGTEAFF. DNA of the CDR3: TGTGCCAGCAGCTTGGCCCGGGAAGGAACTGAAGCTTTCTTT.

This clone was seen a single time. The V call is TRBV5-5, the J call TRBJ1-6; the match to TRBD1 covers 7 bases. Germline V gene lookup returns CDR1 SGHKS and CDR2 YYEKEE (reference sequence). The trim removed 4 bases at V and 0 bases at J, leaving 7 bases unmatched. The CDR3 has 17 amino acids. CDR3 loop: CASSPAGQSSYNSPLHF. The CDR3 region has the DNA TGTGCCAGCAGCCCTGCGGGACAGAGCTCCTATAATTCACCCCTCCACTTT.

The rearrangement links TRBV10-3 to TRBJ2-2; D perhaps matches TRBD1 (5 bases). Germline assignment: CDR1 ENHRY and CDR2 SYGVKD. The CDR3 runs to 17 residues. V gave up 0 bases and J gave up 4 bases, with 15 bases separating them. The CDR3 sequence: CAISESKTSGPTGELFF. CDR3 sequence (DNA): TGTGCCATCAGTGAGTCGAAAACTTCAGGGCCCACCGGGGAGCTGTTTTTT.

The V and J genes are TRBV4-1 and TRBJ2-7, with D uncertain. V was pared by 6 bases and J by 1 base, with 10 bases between. Per the germline V gene, CDR1 is MGHRA and CDR2 is YSYEKL. The CDR3 runs to 13 residues. The CDR3, as DNA: TGCGCCAGCAGTTTATCTGAGTCCTACGAGCAGTACTTC. Residues: CASSLSESYEQYF.

The genes are TRBV7-8 and TRBJ2-7; TRBD2 agrees at 7 bases. The CDR3 spans 16 residues. The V gene end was trimmed by 3 bases and the J gene end by 2 bases; junction bases not matched to a gene: 10. Germline V lookup: CDR1 SGHVS, CDR2 FQNEAQ. CDR3 in DNA: TGTGCCAGCAGCTTGCCCGTGCTAGCGGAGGCCTACGAGCAGTACTTC. This encodes CASSLPVLAEAYEQYF. Drawing the rest from reference TRBV7-8 and TRBJ2-7, the complete variable domain is GAGVSQSPRYKVAKRGQDVALRCDPISGHVSLFWYQQALGQGPEFLTYFQNEAQLDKSGLPSDRFFAERPEGSVSTLKIQRTQQEDSAVYLCASSLPVLAEAYEQYFGPGTRLTVT.

V and J are TRBV19 and TRBJ1-2, with a weak D call TRBD1 (6 bases). V was cut by 5 bases and J by 4 bases, with 17 bases left in between. Germline CDR1 and CDR2: LNHDA and SQIVND (reference sequence). The CDR3 is 15 residues long. The CDR3 sequence: CASSYADGQLYGYTF. CDR3 nucleotide sequence: TGTGCCAGTAGTTATGCCGACGGACAGCTCTATGGCTACACCTTC.

V is TRBV6-5 and J is TRBJ1-2, with 11 bases fitting TRBD1. CDR1 MNHEY and CDR2 SVGAGI come from the germline V gene. This CDR3 comprises 16 residues. The junction had 7 bases not matched to a gene; V was cut back by 0 bases and J by 7 bases. CDR3 DNA sequence: TGTGCCAGCAGTTACTCGAGGACAGGGGGCGCATCTGGCTACACCTTC. The encoded protein is CASSYSRTGGASGYTF.

This chain links TRBV29-1 with TRBJ2-3; D gene uncertain. V was trimmed by 0 bases and J by 6 bases, leaving 10 bases between them. The CDR3 consists of 13 residues. Germline CDR1 is SQVTM and CDR2 is ANQGSEA. The CDR3 protein is CSVEDLSRDTQYF. The CDR3 DNA reads as TGCAGCGTTGAAGATCTGTCTCGGGATACGCAGTATTTT.

The gene calls are TRBV30 and TRBJ2-1; TRBD2 is a possible D gene (5 bases). Germline assignment: CDR1 GTSNPN and CDR2 SVGIG (reference sequence). With 2 bases removed from V and 7 bases from J, the gap between germline ends came to 18 bases. CDR3 length: 15 residues. The CDR3 nucleotides read TGTGCCTGGAGTTTGCGGGCCCACCTCGGGAATGAGCAGTTCTTC. Its protein is CAWSLRAHLGNEQFF. The full variable domain, its missing parts supplied by reference TRBV30 and TRBJ2-1, is SQTIHQWPATLVQPVGSPLSLECTVEGTSNPNLYWYRQAAGRGLQLLFYSVGIGQISSEVPQNLSASRPQDRQFILSSKKLLLSDSGFYLCAWSLRAHLGNEQFFGPGTRLTVL.

In this sample, this clone turned up once. V and J are TRBV20-1 and TRBJ2-3; D gene uncertain. In germline, CDR1 is DFQATT, CDR2 SNEGSKA (reference sequence). Trimming stripped 3 bases from V and 5 bases from J, with 9 bases between. CDR3 length equals 12 residues. CDR3 coding DNA: TGCAGTGCTAGTGGCGGCCGAGATACGCAGTATTTT. Residues: CSASGGRDTQYF.

Here the CDR3 reads CASSSRSTGELFF. The CDR3 bases are TGTGCCAGCAGCTCGAGAAGCACCGGGGAGCTGTTTTTT. The chain links TRBV11-3 to TRBJ2-2; D gene unclear. The CDR3 is 13 residues long. Germline CDR1 reads SGHNT; CDR2 reads YENEEA. V was cut by 4 bases and J by 4 bases, with 7 bases left in between.

This chain joins TRBV5-4 and TRBJ2-3; 10 bases map to TRBD2. Germline CDR1 reads SGHNT; CDR2 reads YYREEE (reference sequence). V lost 7 bases to trimming and J lost 5 bases; unmatched junction nucleotides: 10. The CDR3 is 15 amino acids. CDR3 in amino acids: CASGRLAGGIDTQYF. CDR3 bases: TGTGCCAGCGGCCGGTTAGCGGGGGGAATAGATACGCAGTATTTT.